These 27 T cell receptor beta chains were sequenced from one sample in a study of early T cells in non-severe SARS-CoV-2 infection. TCRdb itself ran the 5' RACE reads through MiXCR, one entry per CDR3 protein. The sample records more than 55,000 distinct CDR3 sequences, around 12% being singletons. Sequencing input: whole blood. These receptors all stem from an adult who was a healthcare worker with PCR-confirmed SARS-CoV-2 infection or an uninfected control (not recorded which).

The sample holds many counts of this clonotype. J is TRBJ2-3 and V is TRBV10-1, with no clear D. V was trimmed by 2 bases and J by 1 base, leaving 13 bases between them. The CDR3 consists of 16 residues. Germline CDR1 WNHNN, CDR2 SYGVQD (reference sequence). The CDR3 spells CASSEMSIGGTDTQYF. For the CDR3, the DNA is TGCGCCAGCAGTGAGATGTCAATTGGGGGCACAGATACGCAGTATTTT.

This clonotype came up many times. The chain uses TRBV7-9 and TRBJ2-3; no firm D call. This CDR3 is built from 15 residues. CDR1 is SEHNR, CDR2 FQNEAQ, per germline (reference sequence). V was pared by 1 base and J by 0 bases, with 8 bases between. CDR3 amino acids: CASSLGYGSTDTQYF. DNA of the CDR3: TGTGCCAGCAGCTTAGGTTACGGGAGCACAGATACGCAGTATTTT.

The chain recombines TRBV3-1 with TRBJ2-1; 9 bases are a match to TRBD2. V was pared by 0 bases and J by 8 bases, with 14 bases of the junction left unmatched. This CDR3 has 18 residues. CDR1 is LGHDT and CDR2 is YNNKEL in the germline V gene (reference sequence). CDR3 sequence reads: CASSQEPLAGARLYEQFF. The CDR3 DNA sequence: TGTGCCAGCAGCCAAGAGCCCTTAGCGGGAGCCCGCCTCTATGAGCAGTTCTTC.

This clonotype was detected a few times. CDR3 bases: TGTGCCAGCAATATTGGGGGTACAGGAGGCCAAGAGACCCAGTACTTC. Its protein is CASNIGGTGGQETQYF. This chain uses TRBV5-8 with TRBJ2-5; TRBD1 or TRBD2 may be the D gene (5 bases each). Between the trimmed V and J ends, which lost 6 bases and 1 base, there was a span of 19 bases. The CDR3 extends over 16 amino acids. Germline lookup yields CDR1 SGHTS and CDR2 YDEGEE.

In this sample, this clonotype turned up many times. The V gene is TRBV7-9, the J gene TRBJ1-6; D is uncertain. This CDR3 is built from 15 residues. Germline V gene sequence: CDR1 SEHNR, CDR2 FQNEAQ (reference sequence). Trimming pared 2 bases from V and 6 bases from J, leaving 11 bases between. The CDR3 here is CASSLQAGSNSPLHF. The CDR3 bases are TGTGCCAGCAGCTTACAAGCTGGGAGTAATTCACCCCTCCACTTT. The full variable domain, completed using reference TRBV7-9 and TRBJ1-6, is DTGVSQNPRHKITKRGQNVTFRCDPISEHNRLYWYRQTLGQGPEFLTYFQNEAQLEKSRLLSDRFSAERPKGSFSTLEIQRTEQGDSAMYLCASSLQAGSNSPLHFGNGTRLTVT.

Many counts were recorded for this clonotype. The chain employs TRBV11-2 and TRBJ2-1; TRBD1 or TRBD2 may be the D gene (5 bases each). V was cut by 3 bases and J by 6 bases, with 15 bases left in between. Germline lookup yields CDR1 SGHAT and CDR2 FQNNGV. The CDR3 is 15 amino acids. In DNA, the CDR3 is TGTGCCAGCAGCTTGTATGTGGGGGTCGGCAATGAGCAGTTCTTC. It translates to CASSLYVGVGNEQFF.

This clonotype was recorded many times. V and J are TRBV27 and TRBJ2-1; D unresolved. The germline CDR1 and CDR2 sequences are MNHEY and SMNVEV (reference sequence). The germline V and J ends were trimmed by 0 bases and 5 bases, with 5 bases remaining between them. The CDR3 sequence is 13 residues long. The CDR3 spells CASSLSSDNEQFF. Written as DNA, the CDR3 is TGTGCCAGCAGTTTATCGTCCGACAATGAGCAGTTCTTC.

At least ten counts were recorded for this clonotype. The V call is TRBV5-6, the J call TRBJ1-2; the D is unclear. The V and J ends lost 2 bases and 8 bases respectively, with 19 bases between them. Looked up from germline, CDR1 is SGHDT and CDR2 is YYEEEE. The CDR3 is 15 amino acids. The CDR3 is CASSLTTGRPAGYTF. CDR3 nucleotide sequence: TGTGCCAGCAGCTTAACTACGGGCAGGCCCGCCGGCTACACCTTC. Together with reference TRBV5-6 and TRBJ1-2, the CDR3 gives the full variable domain: DAGVTQSPTHLIKTRGQQVTLRCSPKSGHDTVSWYQQALGQGPQFIFQYYEEEERQRGNFPDRFSGHQFPNYSSELNVNALLLGDSALYLCASSLTTGRPAGYTFGSGTRLTVV.

This clonotype was seen at least ten times. V is TRBV7-9 and J is TRBJ1-5; TRBD1 agrees at 8 bases. The V gene's germline CDR1 is SEHNR and CDR2 FQNEAQ (reference sequence). The CDR3 length is 14 residues. J was trimmed by 1 base and V by 5 bases; bases with no gene match: 1. CDR3 nucleotide sequence: TGTGCCAGCAGCCGACAGGGGAGCAATCAGCCCCAGCATTTT. Translation gives CASSRQGSNQPQHF.

This clonotype was found many times. The J gene is TRBJ1-2, the V gene TRBV9; a weak D match, TRBD1 (5 bases). Germline CDR1 SGDLS, CDR2 YYNGEE. CDR3 length: 16 residues. The V end lost 5 bases, the J end lost 4 bases, and 21 bases lay between the germline ends. The CDR3 protein is CASRTPGDGPSYGYTF. CDR3 nucleotides: TGTGCCAGCAGAACACCGGGGGATGGACCCAGCTATGGCTACACCTTC.

This clonotype has at least ten counts. The V and J genes are TRBV28 and TRBJ2-1, with D unresolved. This CDR3 region has 12 residues. The V end lost 6 bases, the J end lost 3 bases, and 6 bases lay between the germline ends. Per the germline V gene, CDR1 is MDHEN and CDR2 is SYDVKM. For the CDR3, the DNA is TGTGCCAGCAGCCTGAGCTACAATGAGCAGTTCTTC. This translates into CASSLSYNEQFF. The entire variable domain, with the rest obtained from reference TRBV28 and TRBJ2-1, is as follows: DVKVTQSSRYLVKRTGEKVFLECVQDMDHENMFWYRQDPGLGLRLIYFSYDVKMKEKGDIPEGYSVSREKKERFSLILESASTNQTSMYLCASSLSYNEQFFGPGTRLTVL.

Concerning this clonotype itself: An end of the junction differs from the germline gene, which may be a read error. The J gene is TRBJ2-1, the V gene TRBV19; maybe TRBD2 (7 bases). CDR3 length equals 10 residues. Germline V gives CDR1 LNHDA, CDR2 SQIVND (reference sequence). CDR3 DNA: TGTGCCAGTAGCCGGGGGGCGCCGGTCTTC. Translating gives CASSRGAPVF. The whole variable domain, remainder taken from reference TRBV19 and TRBJ2-1, is DGGITQSPKYLFRKEGQNVTLSCEQNLNHDAMYWYRQDPGQGLRLIYYSQIVNDFQKGDIAEGYSVSREKKESFPLTVTSAQKNPTAFYLCASSRGAPVFGPGTRLTVL.

V usage is TRBV5-1 and J usage is TRBJ1-4, with unresolved D. Looked up from germline, CDR1 is SGHRS and CDR2 is YFSETQ. This CDR3 comprises 14 residues. Trimming stripped 4 bases from V and 6 bases from J, with 13 bases between. Here the CDR3 DNA reads TGCGCCAGCAGCGCAGGCCGGCCTGATGAAAAACTGTTTTTT. This codes for CASSAGRPDEKLFF.

This clonotype was seen repeatedly, ten times or more. The CDR3 region is CSAPRGGGIYEQYF. The DNA of the CDR3 is TGCAGTGCTCCTCGGGGGGGAGGAATCTACGAGCAGTACTTC. V and J are TRBV20-1 and TRBJ2-7, with 8 positions matching TRBD2. This CDR3 is built from 14 residues. The germline gives CDR1 DFQATT, CDR2 SNEGSKA (reference sequence). With 5 bases clipped from V and 3 bases from J, the junction kept 9 bases outside the gene matches.

This clonotype showed up many times. The V call is TRBV6-5, the J call TRBJ1-1; D ambiguous. Germline CDR1 MNHEY, CDR2 SVGAGI. The CDR3 length is 14 residues. Trimming stripped 8 bases from V and 1 base from J, with 14 bases between. CDR3 amino acids: CASCDAFPNTEAFF. CDR3 coding DNA: TGTGCCAGCTGCGACGCCTTTCCGAACACTGAAGCTTTCTTT.

The rearrangement links TRBV6-7 to TRBJ2-1; D is undetermined. TRBV6-7 is designated an ORF whose function remains uncertain. Deletions cut 0 bases from V and 0 bases from J, with 15 bases between. The length of the CDR3 is 18 residues. The CDR3: CASSYSQELRSSYNEQFF. CDR3 bases: TGTGCCAGCAGTTACTCCCAGGAACTGCGAAGCTCCTACAATGAGCAGTTCTTC.

The chain combines TRBV12-5 with TRBJ1-1, with D maybe TRBD1 (5 bases). V lost 6 bases and J 5 bases, leaving 13 bases between the germline ends. Germline V gives CDR1 LGHNT, CDR2 FRNRAP. The CDR3 loop spans 13 amino acids. DNA for the CDR3: TGTGCTAGTGGCCAGACAGAGAAAACTGAAGCTTTCTTT. Translated: CASGQTEKTEAFF.

The table lists this clonotype with a few counts. The V call is TRBV28, the J call TRBJ2-3, with TRBD2 matching over 14 bases. V dropped 6 bases and J dropped 5; count of bases not matched to a gene: 4. Germline loops: CDR1 MDHEN, CDR2 SYDVKM. CDR3 length: 15 amino acids. CDR3 loop: CASSPGTSGRDTQYF. The CDR3 DNA follows: TGTGCCAGCAGCCCCGGGACTAGCGGGAGAGATACGCAGTATTTT.

The V gene is TRBV18, the J gene TRBJ2-7, with D uncertain. Per the germline V gene, CDR1 is KGHSH and CDR2 is LQKENI. The V and J ends lost 2 bases and 4 bases respectively, with 12 bases between them. This CDR3 is built from 14 residues. The CDR3 reads CASSPTVSLYEQYF. The CDR3 coding sequence is TGTGCCAGCTCACCAACTGTGTCCCTTTACGAGCAGTACTTC.

The chain joins TRBV18 to TRBJ2-1; the match to TRBD1 covers 8 bases. The CDR3 spans 16 residues. The junction had 10 bases not matched to a gene; V was cut back by 2 bases and J by 7 bases. Germline V gene lookup returns CDR1 KGHSH and CDR2 LQKENI. As DNA, the CDR3 is TGTGCCAGCTCACCAGGAGCCCAGGGGGCTCGGAATGAGCAGTTCTTC. Translating gives CASSPGAQGARNEQFF.

The J gene is TRBJ2-3, the V gene TRBV11-2; 7 bases are shared with TRBD1. In germline, CDR1 is SGHAT, CDR2 FQNNGV. This CDR3 is 15 amino acids long. J was trimmed by 0 bases and V by 5 bases; bases with no gene match: 5. The CDR3 DNA is TGTGCCAGCAGCCCCGGGGACAGAAGCACAGATACGCAGTATTTT. Translation: CASSPGDRSTDTQYF.

In its sample, this clonotype was seen many times. This chain uses TRBV11-2 with TRBJ1-6; a weak D match, TRBD1 (5 bases). The CDR3 is 15 residues long. Trimming removed 5 bases from V and 7 bases from J, with 15 bases in between. The germline V gene has CDR1 SGHAT and CDR2 FQNNGV. Written as DNA, the CDR3 is TGTGCCAGCAGCCCCCCGGGACGGCTAAATTCACCCCTCCACTTT. It yields the protein CASSPPGRLNSPLHF. The entire variable domain, with the rest obtained from reference TRBV11-2 and TRBJ1-6, is as follows: EAGVAQSPRYKIIEKRQSVAFWCNPISGHATLYWYQQILGQGPKLLIQFQNNGVVDDSQLPKDRFSAERLKGVDSTLKIQPAKLEDSAVYLCASSPPGRLNSPLHFGNGTRLTVT.

This clonotype appeared once. This may arise from a read error, as a much more abundant clone is one base away. The chain combines TRBV7-2 with TRBJ2-3; D is perhaps TRBD2 (6 bases). The CDR3 runs to 14 residues. Germline V lookup: CDR1 SGHTA, CDR2 FQGNSA. The CDR3 protein is CASSSLTSTDTQNF. The CDR3 DNA follows: TGTGCCAGCAGCTCCCTAACTAGCACAGATACGCAGAATTTT.

This clonotype showed up many times. The rearrangement joins TRBV7-2 to TRBJ2-7; D is unresolved. This CDR3 spans 13 amino acids. Germline V gene data show CDR1 as SGHTA and CDR2 as FQGNSA. V lost 1 base and J 0 bases, leaving 4 bases between the germline ends. The CDR3 region has the DNA TGTGCCAGCAGCTTAGTTAGCTCCTACGAGCAGTACTTC. Translating gives CASSLVSSYEQYF.

This clonotype came up many times. The chain combines TRBV24-1 with TRBJ2-7, with 12 bases aligning to TRBD1. The ends lost 3 bases at V and 7 bases at J; junction bases unmatched: 9. This CDR3 is built from 16 residues. Germline assignment: CDR1 KGHDR and CDR2 SFDVKD. DNA for the CDR3: TGTGCCACCAGTGATCGGGACAGGGGGCATCCTATGGAGCAGTACTTC. Amino acid sequence: CATSDRDRGHPMEQYF.

This clonotype was seen at least ten times. The CDR3: CASSLTAPQVQYF. The CDR3, as DNA: TGTGCCAGCAGCTTAACAGCTCCACAAGTCCAGTACTTC. V and J are TRBV5-6 and TRBJ2-7, with unresolved D. Germline lookup yields CDR1 SGHDT and CDR2 YYEEEE. This CDR3 is built from 13 residues. V gave up 2 bases and J gave up 10 bases, with 16 bases separating them.

This clonotype was seen at least ten times. The rearrangement links TRBV10-1 to TRBJ1-4; D ambiguous. This CDR3 region has 14 residues. The germline CDR1 and CDR2 sequences are WNHNN and SYGVQD (reference sequence). The V and J ends lost 6 bases and 3 bases respectively, with 11 bases between them. The CDR3 bases are TGCGCCAGCAGCCTGGGTCATTCTAATGAAAAACTGTTTTTT. Translation gives CASSLGHSNEKLFF.